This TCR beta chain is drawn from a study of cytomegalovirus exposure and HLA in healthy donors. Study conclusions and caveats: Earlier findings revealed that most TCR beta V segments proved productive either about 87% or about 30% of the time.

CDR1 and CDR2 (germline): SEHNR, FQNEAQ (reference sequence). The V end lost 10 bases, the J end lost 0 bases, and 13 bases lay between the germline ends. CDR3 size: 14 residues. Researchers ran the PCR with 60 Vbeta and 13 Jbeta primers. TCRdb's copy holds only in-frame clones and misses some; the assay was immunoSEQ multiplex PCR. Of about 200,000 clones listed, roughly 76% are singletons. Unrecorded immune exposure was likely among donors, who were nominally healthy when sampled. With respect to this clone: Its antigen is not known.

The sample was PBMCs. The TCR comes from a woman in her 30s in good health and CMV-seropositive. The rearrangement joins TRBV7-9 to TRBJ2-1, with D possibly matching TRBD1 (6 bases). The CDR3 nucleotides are TGTGCCATACGCCGGGACACCTCCTACAATGAGCAGTTCTTC. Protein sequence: CAIRRDTSYNEQFF.